These 10 T cell receptor beta chains came from one sample sequenced in a study of regulatory T cells in long-lasting Graves disease. Arm-PCR with iRepertoire HTBI primers amplified the CDR3 regions for these TCR beta libraries. TCRdb independently ran MiXCR on the multiplex PCR reads; one entry per CDR3 protein. The repertoire consists of hundreds of thousands of distinct CDR3 sequences, with about 15% occurring once and the leading ten covering about 25%. Time point: newly diagnosed GD, antithyroid drugs for less than 3 months. RNA isolated from PBMCs was used to make the TCR library. These same data were also listed under a study on T cells in Graves' hyperthyroidism and ophthalmopathy.

The sequencing here drew on peripheral blood mononuclear cells (PBMCs), taken at new diagnosis, from a patient treated with antithyroid drugs. The receptors stem from a woman aged 35 to 59 with Graves disease.

This clonotype appeared many times. This chain uses TRBV7-9 with TRBJ2-3; D may be TRBD2 (6 bases). Looked up from germline, CDR1 is SEHNR and CDR2 is FQNEAQ (reference sequence). V was clipped by 8 bases and J by 2 bases, with 20 bases between them. This CDR3 has 16 residues. CDR3 sequence reads: CASALLSAGNTDTQYF. As DNA, the CDR3 is TGTGCCAGCGCTCTCCTCTCGGCGGGGAACACAGATACGCAGTATTTT. Using reference TRBV7-9 and TRBJ2-3 for the parts outside the CDR3, the full variable domain is DTGVSQNPRHKITKRGQNVTFRCDPISEHNRLYWYRQTLGQGPEFLTYFQNEAQLEKSRLLSDRFSAERPKGSFSTLEIQRTEQGDSAMYLCASALLSAGNTDTQYFGPGTRLTVL.

This clonotype was counted only a few times. The junction and the germline gene differ at one end; a read error may be behind it. This chain connects TRBV29-1 to TRBJ2-5; no definite D call. The CDR3 runs to 11 residues. Germline CDR1 reads SQVTM; CDR2 reads ANQGSEA. CDR3 DNA sequence: TGCAGCGTTGAACCCTCAGAGGCCCAGTACTTC. This gives the protein CSVEPSEAQYF.

This clonotype was picked up many times. The rearrangement uses TRBV7-9 and TRBJ2-1, with TRBD2 matching over 16 bases. This CDR3 comprises 16 residues. Germline V gene data show CDR1 as SEHNR and CDR2 as FQNEAQ (reference sequence). With 5 bases clipped from V and 9 bases from J, the junction kept 7 bases outside the gene matches. The CDR3 reads CASSPPGTSGGGEQFF. CDR3 nucleotides: TGTGCCAGCAGCCCACCCGGGACTAGCGGGGGGGGTGAGCAGTTCTTC.

In its sample, this clonotype was seen many times. This CDR3 reads CAWYRWDTEAFF. DNA for the CDR3: TGTGCCTGGTACAGGTGGGACACTGAAGCTTTCTTT. The rearrangement joins TRBV30 to TRBJ1-1; tentatively, D is TRBD1 (5 bases). Trimming took off 5 bases at V and 3 bases at J, with 10 bases between the two ends. This CDR3 is built from 12 residues. Looked up from germline, CDR1 is GTSNPN and CDR2 is SVGIG (reference sequence).

This chain links TRBV20-1 with TRBJ2-7; no definite D call. V lost 0 bases and J 5 bases, leaving 17 bases between the germline ends. The CDR3 loop spans 15 amino acids. Germline V gene data show CDR1 as DFQATT and CDR2 as SNEGSKA (reference sequence). The chain's CDR3 is CSARDNGKGRNEQYF. DNA for the CDR3: TGCAGTGCTAGAGATAATGGTAAGGGCCGGAACGAGCAGTACTTC.

This clonotype was recorded a few times. The rearrangement joins TRBV19 to TRBJ2-1, with 14 bases matching TRBD2. The V gene's germline CDR1 is LNHDA and CDR2 SQIVND (reference sequence). J lost 0 bases, V lost 10 bases, and 5 bases had no gene match. The CDR3 length is 16 residues. The CDR3 nucleotides are TGTGCCACCCGACTAGCGGGGGGGAGCTCCTACAATGAGCAGTTCTTC. It is translated as CATRLAGGSSYNEQFF. The whole variable domain, remainder taken from reference TRBV19 and TRBJ2-1, is DGGITQSPKYLFRKEGQNVTLSCEQNLNHDAMYWYRQDPGQGLRLIYYSQIVNDFQKGDIAEGYSVSREKKESFPLTVTSAQKNPTAFYLCATRLAGGSSYNEQFFGPGTRLTVL.

In its sample, this clonotype was seen many times. The genes are TRBV7-3 and TRBJ2-3, with TRBD2 matching 7 bases. The CDR3 has 15 residues. Germline V gene lookup returns CDR1 SGHTA and CDR2 FQGTGA. The ends lost 5 bases at V and 3 bases at J; junction bases unmatched: 8. CDR3 nucleotide sequence: TGTGCCAGCAGCCCTTCCGGGACTACAACAGATACGCAGTATTTT. This codes for CASSPSGTTTDTQYF.

This clonotype was seen at least ten times. The V and J genes are TRBV5-5 and TRBJ2-5; 8 bases fit TRBD2. V shed 1 base and J 5 bases; nucleotides not matched to a gene: 10. The CDR3 runs to 16 residues. Germline values: CDR1 SGHKS, CDR2 YYEKEE (reference sequence). CDR3 loop: CASSLSGLGTVETQYF. The CDR3 bases are TGTGCCAGCAGCTTGTCGGGACTAGGGACCGTCGAGACCCAGTACTTC.

This clonotype has just a few counts. The genes are TRBV7-9 and TRBJ1-1; D is uncertain. Germline V gene lookup returns CDR1 SEHNR and CDR2 FQNEAQ (reference sequence). The CDR3 is 15 amino acids. The V end lost 1 base, the J end lost 1 base, and 10 bases lay between the germline ends. CDR3 nucleotides: TGTGCCAGCAGCTTAGGGGCCCAAGGGAACACTGAAGCTTTCTTT. Translation: CASSLGAQGNTEAFF.

Here the CDR3 DNA reads TGCAGCGTGTACGCCCCGGCGGGGACGACTAATGAAAAACTGTTTTTT. This codes for CSVYAPAGTTNEKLFF. The chain recombines TRBV20-1 with TRBJ1-4, with D possibly matching TRBD1 (5 bases). Germline CDR1 is DFQATT and CDR2 is SNEGSKA (reference sequence). CDR3 length: 16 residues.